The 27 T cell receptor beta chains presented below share a single source sample, sequenced in a study of response to subunit inactivated influenza vaccine (dated by TCRdb to about 2018). Libraries were prepared through RT-PCR. TCRdb names Illumina HiSeq 2500 as the instrument used. The public reads were reprocessed in TCRdb via fastp at Q25 and MiXCR, keeping in-frame beta chains. Every CDR3 protein is listed once, alongside the most common genes and DNA of its rows. In all, the sample holds more than 700,000 distinct CDR3 sequences, and about 20% of those were seen once. The ten largest clones add up to roughly 10% of the sample. The sample was PBMCs from blood, taken approximately 5 days after vaccination. The receptors come from a man aged 50 to 59 who received an inactivated influenza vaccine. Donor details come from another sample of the same person, matched by shared clones.

This clonotype was seen only a few times. The chain employs TRBV20-1 and TRBJ2-7, with a possible D match to TRBD1 (6 bases). The germline V and J ends were trimmed by 3 bases and 4 bases, with 16 bases remaining between them. Germline V gives CDR1 DFQATT, CDR2 SNEGSKA (reference sequence). The CDR3 consists of 14 residues. The CDR3 DNA follows: TGCAGTGCTAGCCCTCGGGACAATTGGTACGAGCAGTACTTC. This gives the protein CSASPRDNWYEQYF.

This rearrangement joins TRBV5-6 to TRBJ2-7; D remains unclear. The length of the CDR3 is 11 residues. V was clipped by 4 bases and J by 9 bases, with 11 bases between them. Germline V gene data show CDR1 as SGHDT and CDR2 as YYEEEE. CDR3: CASSVQSRQYF. CDR3 DNA: TGTGCCAGCAGCGTTCAAAGTCGGCAGTACTTC.

The rearrangement uses TRBV5-1 and TRBJ2-2; maybe TRBD1 (5 bases). Trimming removed 4 bases at V and 6 bases at J, with 16 bases between. This CDR3 is built from 15 residues. The germline V gene encodes CDR1 SGHRS and CDR2 YFSETQ. The CDR3 sequence: CASSPPKTVAGELFF. As DNA, the CDR3 is TGCGCCAGCAGCCCCCCCAAGACAGTGGCCGGGGAGCTGTTTTTT. Full variable domain (missing parts from reference TRBV5-1 and TRBJ2-2): KAGVTQTPRYLIKTRGQQVTLSCSPISGHRSVSWYQQTPGQGLQFLFEYFSETQRNKGNFPGRFSGRQFSNSRSEMNVSTLELGDSALYLCASSPPKTVAGELFFGEGSRLTVL.

The CDR3 bases are TGTGCCAGCAGTATTCTAGCGGGACCCTACAATGAGCAGTTCTTC. Translated: CASSILAGPYNEQFF. The chain links TRBV6-4 to TRBJ2-1, with 9 bases identical to TRBD2. Trimming at V came to 5 bases and at J to 2 bases, leaving 4 bases not matched to a gene. Germline loops: CDR1 MRHNA, CDR2 SNTAGT. CDR3 length equals 15 residues.

There are a few counts of this clonotype. This chain connects TRBV18 to TRBJ1-4; D uncertain. Germline CDR1 is KGHSH and CDR2 is LQKENI. The germline V and J ends were trimmed by 1 base and 8 bases, with 14 bases remaining between them. CDR3 length: 15 amino acids. As DNA, the CDR3 is TGTGCCAGCTCACCACGGTCCCCCCGAGGCGAAAAACTGTTTTTT. Protein: CASSPRSPRGEKLFF.

The genes are TRBV4-3 and TRBJ1-2; no firm D call. CDR1 and CDR2 from the germline V gene are LGHNA and YSLEER. The germline V and J ends were trimmed by 0 bases and 7 bases, with 9 bases remaining between them. The CDR3 totals 13 residues. The CDR3 bases are TGCGCCAGCAGCCAAGATGGTCTTAGTGGCTACACCTTC. Translation: CASSQDGLSGYTF.

This clonotype was observed many times. The CDR3 nucleotides are TGCAGTGCCAGACTTAGCGGGAGAATTGAGTTCTTC. This gives the protein CSARLSGRIEFF. The rearrangement uses TRBV20-1 and TRBJ2-1; 9 positions agree with TRBD2. CDR1 and CDR2 from the germline V gene are DFQATT and SNEGSKA (reference sequence). The CDR3 covers 12 residues. The trim removed 6 bases at V and 14 bases at J, leaving 11 bases unmatched.

The genes are TRBV28 and TRBJ1-2; 7 nucleotides align to TRBD1. The CDR3 consists of 14 residues. CDR1 MDHEN and CDR2 SYDVKM come from the germline V gene. With V trimmed by 5 bases and J by 4 bases, 7 bases remained unmatched. The CDR3 protein is CASSKIGTAYGYTF. As DNA, the CDR3 is TGTGCCAGCAGTAAAATCGGGACAGCCTATGGCTACACCTTC.

This clonotype was counted between two and nine times. V is TRBV28 and J is TRBJ2-5, with 11 positions matching TRBD1. Germline CDR1 MDHEN, CDR2 SYDVKM. CDR3 length: 14 residues. With 5 bases clipped from V and 2 bases from J, the junction kept 1 base outside the gene matches. CDR3 coding DNA: TGTGCCAGCAGTGGGACAGGGGGGCAAGAGACCCAGTACTTC. It yields the protein CASSGTGGQETQYF.

In this sample, this clonotype turned up a few times. This sequence joins TRBV12-3 or TRBV12-4 and TRBJ2-1; D assignment may be TRBD1 or TRBD2 (5 bases each). V was cut by 10 bases and J by 2 bases, with 18 bases left in between. This CDR3 is 15 amino acids long. The CDR3 DNA follows: TGTGCCACGCAGGCAGGGAGCACAACCTACAATGAGCAGTTCTTC. It specifies CATQAGSTTYNEQFF.

The rearrangement links TRBV12-3 or TRBV12-4 to TRBJ1-4; tentatively, D is TRBD1 (5 bases). V dropped 5 bases and J dropped 4 bases, with 17 bases sitting between them. The CDR3 runs 16 residues. The CDR3 bases are TGTGCCAGCAGTCGACAACCGGGACGGAATAATGAAAAACTGTTTTTT. Translation: CASSRQPGRNNEKLFF.

This clonotype was picked up a small number of times. The gene calls are TRBV20-1 and TRBJ1-4, with D tentatively TRBD1 (5 bases). Germline-derived CDR1 and CDR2 are DFQATT and SNEGSKA (reference sequence). The CDR3 has 13 residues. V lost 6 bases, J lost 1 base, and 9 bases lay in between. CDR3: CSATQGTNEKLFF. The CDR3 bases are TGCAGTGCAACGCAGGGAACTAATGAAAAACTGTTTTTT.

In this sample, this clonotype turned up many times. V is TRBV6-5 and J is TRBJ1-1; 9 bases fit TRBD1. CDR1 is MNHEY and CDR2 is SVGAGI in the germline V gene. The CDR3 loop spans 14 amino acids. With 6 bases clipped from V and 4 bases from J, the junction kept 6 bases outside the gene matches. The CDR3 is CASSYRGLGTEAFF. DNA of the CDR3: TGTGCCAGCAGCTACAGGGGGCTTGGCACTGAAGCTTTCTTT.

The gene calls are TRBV12-3 or TRBV12-4 and TRBJ2-1, with D tentatively TRBD1 or TRBD2 (5 bases each). The CDR3 is made up of 16 amino acids. Trimming removed 6 bases at V and 5 bases at J, with 20 bases between. The CDR3 nucleotides read TGTGCCAGCAGAGGGACGGCCGACGTTATGGACAATGAGCAGTTCTTC. This translates into CASRGTADVMDNEQFF.

This rearrangement joins TRBV4-3 to TRBJ2-2; 12 bases line up with TRBD2. The germline gives CDR1 LGHNA, CDR2 YSLEER. The trim removed 2 bases at V and 5 bases at J, leaving 6 bases unmatched. There are 17 residues in the CDR3. CDR3 sequence (DNA): TGCGCCAGCAGCCAAACTAAGACTAGCGGGAGTACCGGGGAGCTGTTTTTT. It translates to CASSQTKTSGSTGELFF.

The CDR3 DNA is TGTGCCAGCAGGCCCGGGACAGGGTCTGGAAACACCATATATTTT. As protein: CASRPGTGSGNTIYF. V is TRBV28 and J is TRBJ1-3; 9 bases are shared with TRBD1. The CDR3 has 15 amino acids. J gave up 1 base and V 6 bases, and 4 bases lay outside the gene matches. Germline values: CDR1 MDHEN, CDR2 SYDVKM. The full variable domain, its missing parts supplied by reference TRBV28 and TRBJ1-3, is DVKVTQSSRYLVKRTGEKVFLECVQDMDHENMFWYRQDPGLGLRLIYFSYDVKMKEKGDIPEGYSVSREKKERFSLILESASTNQTSMYLCASRPGTGSGNTIYFGEGSWLTVV.

The chain recombines TRBV10-3 with TRBJ2-2; D remains unclear. In germline, CDR1 is ENHRY, CDR2 SYGVKD. Trimming cost V 5 bases and J 0 bases, with 13 bases left between them. The CDR3 extends over 16 amino acids. Written as DNA, the CDR3 is TGTGCCATCAGTATGGTCGCAGTTTCGAACACCGGGGAGCTGTTTTTT. Translating gives CAISMVAVSNTGELFF.

Only a few counts were recorded for this clonotype. This chain uses TRBV20-1 with TRBJ2-7; D possibly uses TRBD1 or TRBD2 (6 bases each). The CDR3 is 14 residues long. Germline CDR1 DFQATT, CDR2 SNEGSKA (reference sequence). Trimming took 5 bases from V and 6 from J, leaving 20 bases between them. CDR3: CSAQGGGSRTEQYF. The CDR3 coding sequence is TGCAGTGCTCAAGGGGGAGGAAGTCGGACCGAGCAGTACTTC.

This clonotype appeared many times. The rearrangement joins TRBV5-1 to TRBJ2-1; D is uncertain. Trimming cost V 0 bases and J 1 base, with 8 bases left between them. CDR3 length: 15 amino acids. Germline CDR1 SGHRS, CDR2 YFSETQ. CDR3 coding DNA: TGCGCCAGCAGCTTGGGTCAGACTTCCTACAATGAGCAGTTCTTC. It is translated as CASSLGQTSYNEQFF.

CDR3 region: CATASVAGSNQPQHF. Written as DNA, the CDR3 is TGTGCCACTGCAAGTGTGGCGGGCAGCAATCAGCCCCAGCATTTT. The chain employs TRBV6-1 and TRBJ1-5, with D unclear. Trimming pared 10 bases from V and 1 base from J, leaving 17 bases between. The CDR3 contains 15 residues. Germline V gene lookup returns CDR1 MNHNS and CDR2 SASEGT.

DNA of the CDR3: TGTGCCAGCAGCTATATAGCGGGGGGGCCCGTCAATGAGCAGTTCTTC. Encoded protein: CASSYIAGGPVNEQFF. This chain connects TRBV11-2 to TRBJ2-1; 11 nucleotides align to TRBD2. This CDR3 region has 16 residues. Trimming cost V 4 bases and J 6 bases; bases outside gene matches: 8. Germline V CDR1 and CDR2: SGHAT, FQNNGV.

In its sample, this clonotype was seen a few times. The genes are TRBV12-3 or TRBV12-4 and TRBJ2-7; D gene ambiguous. V was trimmed by 5 bases and J by 5 bases, leaving 19 bases between them. CDR3 length: 15 amino acids. CDR3 in amino acids: CASSARRGSLDEQYF. CDR3 sequence (DNA): TGTGCCAGCAGTGCCAGGAGAGGAAGTTTGGACGAGCAGTACTTC.

This clonotype has a handful of counts. V and J are TRBV5-1 and TRBJ2-1, with 14 bases identical to TRBD2. CDR1 SGHRS and CDR2 YFSETQ come from the germline V gene. The V and J ends lost 4 bases and 8 bases, in that order; junction bases with no gene match: 11. This CDR3 is 17 amino acids long. Here the CDR3 DNA reads TGCGCCAGCAGCCCGCAGACTAGCGGGAGGGCCGTCGATGAGCAGTTCTTC. It yields the protein CASSPQTSGRAVDEQFF. The full variable domain, with the rest looked up from reference TRBV5-1 and TRBJ2-1, is KAGVTQTPRYLIKTRGQQVTLSCSPISGHRSVSWYQQTPGQGLQFLFEYFSETQRNKGNFPGRFSGRQFSNSRSEMNVSTLELGDSALYLCASSPQTSGRAVDEQFFGPGTRLTVL.

Only a few counts were recorded for this clonotype. The chain uses TRBV7-9 and TRBJ1-6, with TRBD1 matching over 7 bases. V lost 2 bases, J lost 7 bases, and 5 bases stayed unmatched. This CDR3 has 15 amino acids. CDR1 SEHNR and CDR2 FQNEAQ come from the germline V gene (reference sequence). CDR3 loop: CASSLSNRGNSPLHF. The CDR3 DNA sequence: TGTGCCAGCAGCTTATCCAACAGGGGAAATTCACCCCTCCACTTT. Full variable domain (remainder filled in from reference TRBV7-9 and TRBJ1-6): DTGVSQNPRHKITKRGQNVTFRCDPISEHNRLYWYRQTLGQGPEFLTYFQNEAQLEKSRLLSDRFSAERPKGSFSTLEIQRTEQGDSAMYLCASSLSNRGNSPLHFGNGTRLTVT.

The chain joins TRBV29-1 to TRBJ1-2; D call uncertain. Germline CDR1 is SQVTM and CDR2 is ANQGSEA. The CDR3 has 13 residues. With 6 bases removed from V and 1 base from J, the gap between germline ends came to 12 bases. In DNA form, the CDR3 reads TGCAGCGTAACAGTATCAAATAACTATGGCTACACCTTC. As protein: CSVTVSNNYGYTF.

V and J are TRBV6-2 or TRBV6-3 and TRBJ2-1, with 8 nucleotides matching TRBD2. J was trimmed by 2 bases and V by 6 bases; bases with no gene match: 6. This CDR3 has 15 amino acids. Germline V gene data show CDR1 as MNHEY and CDR2 as SVGEGT. The CDR3 is CASSSGGPTYNEQFF. The CDR3 DNA sequence: TGTGCCAGCAGCAGCGGGGGTCCTACCTACAATGAGCAGTTCTTC.

This clonotype was found a few times. The J gene is TRBJ2-1, the V gene TRBV7-8; no firm D call. CDR3 size: 14 residues. Germline CDR1 and CDR2: SGHVS and FQNEAQ. Between the trimmed V and J ends, which lost 5 bases and 0 bases, there was a span of 8 bases. CDR3 amino acids: CASSPRISYNEQFF. The CDR3, as DNA: TGTGCCAGCAGCCCTCGTATCTCCTACAATGAGCAGTTCTTC.